This TCR beta chain was sequenced during a study of shared clonotypes between healthy human individuals. Naive CD8 isolation took CD45RO-negative cells positively selected for CCR7 and excluded terminally differentiated effector memory CD45RA+ cells. Among the donors, all were Caucasian adults who lived in Nashville, Tennessee. The test was conducted at deep level. The table came from immunoSEQ multiplex PCR; TCRdb's copy has only in-frame clones and leaves some out. This table has under 2,000,000 clones, about 95% appearing once. What was sequenced was naive CD8+ T cells sorted from blood. The source of this sequence is a man aged 18-30 years in good health.

DNA of the CDR3: TGTGCCAGCAGTGAATATACGTTCGGGGGTTATACAGATACGCAGTATTTT. It translates to CASSEYTFGGYTDTQYF. The chain carries TRBV25-1 and TRBJ2-3; D is possibly TRBD2 (6 bases). Trimming took 0 bases from V and 3 from J, leaving 16 bases between them. The CDR3 sequence is 17 residues long. Looked up from germline, CDR1 is MGHDK and CDR2 is SYGVNS.